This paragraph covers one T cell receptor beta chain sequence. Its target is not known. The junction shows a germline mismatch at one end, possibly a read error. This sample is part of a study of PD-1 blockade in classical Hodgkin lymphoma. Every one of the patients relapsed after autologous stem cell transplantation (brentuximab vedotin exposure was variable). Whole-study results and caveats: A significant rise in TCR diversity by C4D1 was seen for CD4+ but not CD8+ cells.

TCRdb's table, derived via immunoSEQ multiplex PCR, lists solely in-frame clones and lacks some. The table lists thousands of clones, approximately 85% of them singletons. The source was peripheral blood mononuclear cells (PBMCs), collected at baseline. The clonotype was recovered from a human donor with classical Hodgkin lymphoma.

CDR3 bases: TGTGTCAGTAGTACCCGGACCGCTCGCTATGGCTACACCTTC. Translation gives CVSSTRTARYGYTF. The chain couples TRBV19 to TRBJ1-2; unclear D gene. This CDR3 spans 14 amino acids. CDR1 is LNHDA, CDR2 SQIVND, per germline (reference sequence).